Listed below are T cell receptor beta chains from one sample, sequenced in a study of shared clonotypes between healthy human individuals. Repertoires were generated with immunoSEQ multiplex PCR, while TCRdb's copy carries only in-frame clones and drops some. The table records about 2.4 million clones, 80% to 95% of them present only once. The sample taken for sequencing was naive CD4+ T cells from PBMCs. Every receptor here comes from a young man in good health. Some clones in this sample may be carry-over from other donors' samples. CDR3s include the opening cysteine and the closing phenylalanine or tryptophan. The D gene is left open where the match is weak. Some rows mark clone size as missing; the rest say once, few, many or name a class of expanded clone.

d_call j_call v_call clone_size cdr3_nt cdr3_aa
TRBD1 TRBJ2-7 TRBV29-1 NA TGCAGCGCCCCGGGACAGGGAGACTACGAGCAGTACTTC CSAPGQGDYEQYF
NA TRBJ1-1 TRBV25-1 NA TGTGCCAGCAGTGAATATGGGGCGGTGAACACTGAAGCTTTCTTT CASSEYGAVNTEAFF
TRBD2 TRBJ2-7 TRBV6-6 NA TGTGCCAGCAGTTACCCAGTGGGGGGGGACGAGCAGTACTTC CASSYPVGGDEQYF
NA TRBJ1-2 TRBV5-1 NA TGCGTCCGACTATTGACAGATTACTATGGCTACACCTTC CVRLLTDYYGYTF
NA TRBJ2-1 TRBV7-9 NA TGTGCCAGCAGCCATCAACATGAGCAGTTCTTC CASSHQHEQFF
NA TRBJ1-2 TRBV29-1 NA TGCAGCGTTGCCCCTCAGGGGATAAACGGTGGCTACACCTTC CSVAPQGINGGYTF
NA TRBJ1-1 TRBV2 few TGTGCCAGCAGCGAGAGCAGCACTGAAGCTTTCTTT CASSESSTEAFF
TRBD2 TRBJ2-5 TRBV19 once TGTGCCAGTAGTAGCGGACTAGCGGGAGTGGAGACCCAGTACTTC CASSSGLAGVETQYF
TRBD1 TRBJ2-2 TRBV28 NA TGTGCCAGCAGTTCCCCCGGGACAGGGGGCGTAGACACCGGGGAGCTGTTTTTT CASSSPGTGGVDTGELFF
NA TRBJ2-1 TRBV20-1 NA TGCAGTGCCCGGAGGTACAATGAGCAGTTCTTC CSARRYNEQFF
NA TRBJ1-5 TRBV6-5 NA TGTGCCAGCAGTTACGCTATTTATCAGCCCCAGCATTTT CASSYAIYQPQHF
TRBD2 TRBJ2-3 TRBV5-1 once TGCGCCAGCAGCTTGGGGGGACTAGCGGGAGGGCCCGGAGATACGCAGTATTTT CASSLGGLAGGPGDTQYF
TRBD2 TRBJ2-5 TRBV6-5 NA TGTGCCAGCAGTTCGTCTAGCGGGAAAGAGACCCAGTACTTC CASSSSSGKETQYF
TRBD1 TRBJ2-5 TRBV7-9 NA TGTGCCAGCAGCTTCAACAGGGGAGAGACCCAGTACTTC CASSFNRGETQYF
TRBD2 TRBJ2-3 TRBV4-3 NA TGCGCCAGCAGCCGGGGACTAGCGGGAGGAAGCACAGATACGCAGTATTTT CASSRGLAGGSTDTQYF
NA TRBJ2-7 TRBV6-5 NA TGTGCCAGCGGAAGAGACCCTGCCTACGAGCAGTACTTC CASGRDPAYEQYF
NA TRBJ2-7 TRBV19 NA TGTGCCAGTACCTCCCGACTAGTCGACAACGAGCAGTACTTC CASTSRLVDNEQYF
TRBD1 TRBJ2-6 TRBV30 NA TGTGCCTGGAGTGGGACAGGGGTGCCTGGGGCCAACGTCCTGACTTTC CAWSGTGVPGANVLTF
NA TRBJ2-1 TRBV10-3 NA TGTGCCATCAGTGAGTCGATCGGGATAGGAAATGAGCAGTTCTTC CAISESIGIGNEQFF
TRBD1 TRBJ1-1 TRBV7-9 NA TGTGCCAGCAGCCCCGACAGGGGCAGCACTGAAGCTTTCTTT CASSPDRGSTEAFF
NA TRBJ2-3 TRBV5-4 NA TGTGCCAGCAGCTTGCTAGGGGGGGTTAGCACAGATACGCAGTATTTT CASSLLGGVSTDTQYF
NA TRBJ2-1 TRBV6-1 NA TGTGCCAGCAGAGCCGGGACGGGATCCTACAATGAGCAGTTCTTC CASRAGTGSYNEQFF
NA TRBJ1-2 TRBV15 NA TGTGCCACCAGCAGAGATCGCACAGCAGCTAACTATGGCTACACCTTC CATSRDRTAANYGYTF
TRBD2 TRBJ2-7 TRBV5-4 NA TGTGCCAGCAGCCGAGGACTAGCTTCCTACGAGCAGTACTTC CASSRGLASYEQYF
NA TRBJ2-5 TRBV5-1 NA TGCGCCAGCAGCTTGGGTGAACGAGAGACCCAGTACTTC CASSLGERETQYF
NA TRBJ2-7 TRBV2 NA TGTGCCAGCAGTGTCATGGGGGGGCCATACGAGCAGTACTTC CASSVMGGPYEQYF
NA TRBJ2-7 TRBV5-6 once TGTGCCAGCAGCTTGGGTGAGTGGTACGGAGGGGGCAACGAGCAGTACTTC CASSLGEWYGGGNEQYF
TRBD1 TRBJ2-7 TRBV25-1 NA TGTGCCAGCAGTGACCCGGGACAGGGCTCCTACGAGCAGTACTTC CASSDPGQGSYEQYF
NA TRBJ2-3 TRBV28 NA TGTGCCAGCCGAGGCCCTGTCGAGGGCACAGATACGCAGTATTTT CASRGPVEGTDTQYF
NA TRBJ1-3 TRBV2 NA TGTGCCAGCAGTGACTCTGTAGGAAACACCATATATTTT CASSDSVGNTIYF
TRBD2 TRBJ2-7 TRBV5-1 NA TGCGCCAGCAGCTTGGGGGGACTAGCGTTCGGAAACGAGCAGTACTTC CASSLGGLAFGNEQYF
NA TRBJ1-1 TRBV30 few TGTGCCTGGAGCCCCACACGGGTTGAAGCTTTCTTT CAWSPTRVEAFF
NA TRBJ2-2 TRBV5-8 NA TGTGCCAGCAGCTTGGCCGGGGGAACGGCCGGGGAGCTGTTTTTT CASSLAGGTAGELFF
NA TRBJ1-1 TRBV10-3 NA TGTGCCATCAAGGCGGGAACAGGGTCGGCTGAAGCTTTCTTT CAIKAGTGSAEAFF
NA TRBJ1-3 TRBV7-3 NA TGTGCCAGCAGCCACAACGGTGGAAACACCGTATATTTT CASSHNGGNTVYF
NA TRBJ2-7 TRBV11-2 NA TGTGCCAGCAGCTTCTGGGGAAACTACGAGCAGTACTTC CASSFWGNYEQYF
NA TRBJ1-4 TRBV19 once TGTGCCAGTGGTGGGACGAGAGGGAGTAATGAAAAACTGTTTTTT CASGGTRGSNEKLFF
NA TRBJ1-4 TRBV15 NA TGTGCCACCAGTACTAGGGGTGGAGAAAAACTGTTTTTT CATSTRGGEKLFF
NA TRBJ1-2 TRBV5-6 NA TGTGCCAGCAGCTGGCTAACAGGGACTGGGAACTATGGCTACACCTTC CASSWLTGTGNYGYTF
NA TRBJ2-5 TRBV19 NA TGTGCCAGTAGTCCACGACAGATCCAAGAGACCCAGTACTTC CASSPRQIQETQYF
TRBD2 TRBJ2-5 TRBV9 NA TGTGCCAGCAATACCGGGACTATTACTTCCCAGTACTTC CASNTGTITSQYF